Listed here are 14 T cell receptor beta chains from one sample, sequenced in a study of neurological immune-mediated disorders. MiXCR was run by TCRdb on the 5' RACE reads, yielding one entry per CDR3 protein. There are about 79,000 distinct CDR3 sequences in the sample; around 14% occur only once, and roughly 7.3% lies in the top ten. Sequencing was performed on PBMCs. Receptor source: a woman aged 45-59 years in good health.

This clonotype has a count of ten or more. The chain has TRBV5-4 and TRBJ2-6; D not certain. The germline V gene encodes CDR1 SGHNT and CDR2 YYREEE (reference sequence). V was clipped by 0 bases and J by 4 bases, with 11 bases between them. This CDR3 has 16 residues. The CDR3, as DNA: TGTGCCAGCAGCTTGGACCTCGCTTCCGGGGCCAACGTCCTGACTTTC. Translation: CASSLDLASGANVLTF.

This clonotype was observed a single time. The CDR3 nucleotides are TGTGCCAGCAGTTGCTGCGGAGGAAACACCATATATTTT. Translated, it gives CASSCCGGNTIYF. The V and J genes are TRBV12-3 or TRBV12-4 and TRBJ1-3; D is unclear. The CDR3 has 13 amino acids. Trimming left V 4 bases short and J 4 bases short, with 8 bases between.

This clonotype was observed at least ten times. The chain has TRBV10-3 and TRBJ2-1; the D is unclear. Germline values: CDR1 ENHRY, CDR2 SYGVKD. There are 15 residues in the CDR3. Trimming stripped 4 bases from V and 0 bases from J, with 10 bases between. The CDR3 reads CAISVGSTSYNEQFF. CDR3 nucleotide sequence: TGTGCCATCAGTGTCGGCAGTACCTCCTACAATGAGCAGTTCTTC.

This clonotype was counted many times. This rearrangement joins TRBV7-9 to TRBJ2-1; D gene uncertain. V lost 5 bases and J 0 bases, leaving 11 bases between the germline ends. Germline V gene lookup returns CDR1 SEHNR and CDR2 FQNEAQ (reference sequence). The length of the CDR3 is 15 residues. DNA of the CDR3: TGTGCCAGCAGCCGCGGAGTTCCCTCCTACAATGAGCAGTTCTTC. Translation: CASSRGVPSYNEQFF.

This clonotype was seen repeatedly, ten times or more. The CDR3 region has the DNA TGTGCCAGCAGCCCGACCCGACTGGAACAAGAGACCCAGTACTTC. Translating gives CASSPTRLEQETQYF. The genes are TRBV5-4 and TRBJ2-5; D gene uncertain. Germline CDR1 reads SGHNT; CDR2 reads YYREEE (reference sequence). Trimming stripped 4 bases from V and 2 bases from J, with 15 bases between. The CDR3 sequence is 15 residues long.

This clonotype was found many times. The chain couples TRBV28 to TRBJ2-3; D not resolved. V was trimmed by 6 bases and J by 6 bases, leaving 13 bases between them. The CDR3 covers 13 residues. Germline CDR1 is MDHEN and CDR2 is SYDVKM. CDR3 DNA sequence: TGTGCCAGCAGCCCGGCGGTCGGGGATACGCAGTATTTT. Its translation is CASSPAVGDTQYF.

This clonotype has a count of ten or more. V and J are TRBV7-9 and TRBJ2-7; D is undetermined. Deletions cut 7 bases from V and 6 bases from J, with 19 bases between. The germline V gene has CDR1 SEHNR and CDR2 FQNEAQ (reference sequence). This CDR3 spans 14 amino acids. The DNA for the CDR3 is TGTGCCAGCACCTTCCCCGCTCCCAACGGCGAGCAGTACTTC. It codes for CASTFPAPNGEQYF.

This clonotype came up many times. The chain carries TRBV6-5 and TRBJ2-5; 10 nucleotides align to TRBD2. The CDR3 spans 13 residues. Germline V gives CDR1 MNHEY, CDR2 SVGAGI. After removal of 7 bases from V and 5 bases from J, the junction contained 4 bases not matched to a gene. The CDR3 coding sequence is TGTGCCAGCACCATAGCGGGGGGTGAGACCCAGTACTTC. Translation gives CASTIAGGETQYF.

This clonotype has at least ten counts. The chain employs TRBV5-1 and TRBJ1-1, with D unresolved. The CDR3 is 14 residues long. CDR1 and CDR2 from the germline V gene are SGHRS and YFSETQ. V was clipped by 1 base and J by 0 bases, with 7 bases between them. Here the CDR3 reads CASSLYGMNTEAFF. The CDR3 DNA reads as TGCGCCAGCAGCTTGTACGGTATGAACACTGAAGCTTTCTTT.

This clonotype was observed at least ten times. V usage is TRBV5-1 and J usage is TRBJ2-3; 11 bases map to TRBD2. V shed 0 bases, J shed 6 bases, and the junction held 3 bases outside the gene matches. CDR3 length: 15 amino acids. Germline-derived CDR1 and CDR2 are SGHRS and YFSETQ. The CDR3 protein is CASSLESSGGDTQYF. The CDR3 DNA sequence: TGCGCCAGCAGCTTGGAGTCTAGCGGGGGGGATACGCAGTATTTT.

This clonotype occurred many times. The rearrangement links TRBV4-2 to TRBJ1-3; no definite D call. Trimming stripped 6 bases from V and 5 bases from J, with 11 bases between. The CDR3 totals 13 residues. The V gene's germline CDR1 is LGHNA and CDR2 YNFKEQ. The CDR3 DNA reads TGTGCCAGCAGGTTGACGGAGAGAAACACCATATATTTT. Encoded protein: CASRLTERNTIYF.

The chain recombines TRBV7-9 with TRBJ2-2; TRBD1 matches at 8 bases. Germline assignment: CDR1 SEHNR and CDR2 FQNEAQ (reference sequence). Trimming took 2 bases from V and 3 from J; bases not matched to a gene: 8. This CDR3 comprises 17 residues. The CDR3 region has the DNA TGTGCCAGCAGCTTATCGGCCGGACAGGGTTACACCGGGGAGCTGTTTTTT. Translated, it gives CASSLSAGQGYTGELFF.

CDR3 bases: TGTGCCAGCACCCTCGGGACAGGGCCAAACACCATATATTTT. Translating it yields CASTLGTGPNTIYF. This sequence joins TRBV12-3 or TRBV12-4 and TRBJ1-3; TRBD1 agrees at 9 bases. The CDR3 is 14 amino acids. Germline trimming cut 7 bases from V and 6 bases from J; bases unmatched to any gene: 7.

This clonotype was counted at least ten times. The chain employs TRBV27 and TRBJ1-5, with a possible D match to TRBD1 (5 bases). Trimming took off 2 bases at V and 0 bases at J, with 11 bases between the two ends. Germline CDR1 MNHEY, CDR2 SMNVEV (reference sequence). This CDR3 contains 16 residues. CDR3 sequence: CASSLRGDRSNQPQHF. The CDR3 DNA follows: TGTGCCAGCAGTTTAAGAGGGGACCGTAGCAATCAGCCCCAGCATTTT.